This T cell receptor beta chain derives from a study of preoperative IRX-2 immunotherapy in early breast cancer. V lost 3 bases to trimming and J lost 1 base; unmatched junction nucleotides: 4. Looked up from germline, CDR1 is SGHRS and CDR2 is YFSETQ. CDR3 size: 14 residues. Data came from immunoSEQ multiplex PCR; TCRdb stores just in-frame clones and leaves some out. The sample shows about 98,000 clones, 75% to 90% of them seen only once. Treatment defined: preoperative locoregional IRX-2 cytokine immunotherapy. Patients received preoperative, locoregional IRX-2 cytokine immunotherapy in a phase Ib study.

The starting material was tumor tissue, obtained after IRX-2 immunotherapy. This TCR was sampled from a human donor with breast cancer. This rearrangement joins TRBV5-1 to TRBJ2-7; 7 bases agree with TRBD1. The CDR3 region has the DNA TGCGCCAGCAGCTACGGGACAGCGTCCTACGAGCAGTACTTC. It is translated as CASSYGTASYEQYF.